The clone carrying this T cell receptor beta chain was seen only a few times. This sample was taken from a study of T cell responses to AZD1222 COVID-19 vaccine. The CDR3 consists of 15 residues. V lost 2 bases, J lost 2 bases, and 7 bases lay in between. Germline V gene lookup returns CDR1 MDHEN and CDR2 SYDVKM. Only in-frame clones appear in the TCRdb table, and some are missing; sequencing was by immunoSEQ multiplex PCR. This sample has some 110,000 clones, with roughly nine tenths found just once. The specimen was peripheral blood, collected 28 days after the second AZD1222 dose. The chain carries TRBV28 and TRBJ1-6, with unresolved D. This receptor was identified in an adult who received the AZD1222 COVID-19 vaccine. The CDR3 region is CASSLAAPYNSPLHF. CDR3 sequence (DNA): TGTGCCAGCAGTTTAGCGGCCCCCTATAATTCACCCCTCCACTTT.